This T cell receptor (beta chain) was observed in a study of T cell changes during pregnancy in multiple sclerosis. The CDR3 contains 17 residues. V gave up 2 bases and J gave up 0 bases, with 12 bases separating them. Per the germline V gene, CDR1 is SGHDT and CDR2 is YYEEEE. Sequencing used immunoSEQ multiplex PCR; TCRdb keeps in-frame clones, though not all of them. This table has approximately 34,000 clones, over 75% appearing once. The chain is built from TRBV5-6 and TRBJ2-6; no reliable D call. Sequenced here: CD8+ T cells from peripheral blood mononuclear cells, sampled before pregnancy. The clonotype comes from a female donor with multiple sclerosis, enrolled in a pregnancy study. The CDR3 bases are TGTGCCAGCAGCTTTTCTCTGGCTCTCTCTGGGGCCAACGTCCTGACTTTC. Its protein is CASSFSLALSGANVLTF.